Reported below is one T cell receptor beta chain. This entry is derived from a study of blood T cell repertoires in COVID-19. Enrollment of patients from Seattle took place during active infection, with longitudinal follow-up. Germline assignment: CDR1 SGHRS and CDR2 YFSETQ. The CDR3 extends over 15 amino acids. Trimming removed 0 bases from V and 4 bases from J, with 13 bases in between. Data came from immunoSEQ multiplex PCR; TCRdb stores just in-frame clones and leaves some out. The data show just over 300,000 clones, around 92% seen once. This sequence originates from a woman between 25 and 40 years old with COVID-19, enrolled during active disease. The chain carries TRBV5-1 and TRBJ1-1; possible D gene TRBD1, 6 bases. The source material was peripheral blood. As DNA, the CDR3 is TGCGCCAGCAGCTTGGATAACAGGGCAAGCACTGAAGCTTTCTTT. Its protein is CASSLDNRASTEAFF.